This is a list of T cell receptor beta chains from one sample in a study of T cell responses to AZD1222 COVID-19 vaccine. This table comes from immunoSEQ multiplex PCR, and its TCRdb copy is limited to in-frame clones, with some not included. Among approximately 84,000 clones listed, approximately 83% were seen once. The starting material was peripheral blood, obtained 28 days after the second AZD1222 dose. Receptors originate from an adult who received the AZD1222 COVID-19 vaccine. Each CDR3 is given without its conserved first and last residue.

>TRBV10-3
AIKSEGARNIQY
>TRBV19
ASSSGQLNEKLF
>TRBV5-1
ASSLDGTGNEKLF
>TRBV11-2
ASSLTGAGATDTQY
>TRBV20-1
SAGGTYNEQF
>TRBV5-1
ASSLASSTLNTEAF
>TRBV30
AWSVTRNTGELF
>TRBV5-1
ASKKSGLVSYNEQF
>TRBV19
ASSIMGQGKRNTEAF
>TRBV5-1
ASSFEGVSTDTQY
>TRBV7-9
ASSLEGLALHEQF
>TRBV11-2
ASSLGHGTGQETQY
>TRBV18
ASSPRTGVSGANVLT
>TRBV21-1
ASSKAFPGTGRPYPTNEKLF
>TRBV5-1
ASTQTGDSPLH
>TRBV18
ASSPREGSNQPQH
>TRBV11-3
ASSRGGQGDTEAF
>TRBV18
ASNPGFGNTEAF
>TRBV5-1
ASSFVGQGYNEQF
>TRBV19
ASTAVSRGGPNEQF
>TRBV27
ASSLRDSAQY
>TRBV2
ASSEFRAPPGNTIY
>TRBV27
ASSRALPNTEAF
>TRBV7-9
ASSLGYRPEAF
>TRBV5-3
ATRRGHEQF
>TRBV6-4
ASSDSAGGADTQY
>TRBV2
ASSEAPPAASSYEQY